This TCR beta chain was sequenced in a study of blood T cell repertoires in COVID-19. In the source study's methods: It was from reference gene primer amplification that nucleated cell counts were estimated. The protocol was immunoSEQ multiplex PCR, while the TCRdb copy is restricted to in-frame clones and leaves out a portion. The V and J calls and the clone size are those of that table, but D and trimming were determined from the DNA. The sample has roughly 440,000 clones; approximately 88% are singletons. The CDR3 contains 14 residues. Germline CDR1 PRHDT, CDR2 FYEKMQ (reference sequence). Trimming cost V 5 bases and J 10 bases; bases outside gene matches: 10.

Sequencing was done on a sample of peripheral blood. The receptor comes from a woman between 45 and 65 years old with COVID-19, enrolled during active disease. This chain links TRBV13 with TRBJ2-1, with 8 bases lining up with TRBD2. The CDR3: CASSPGTRMREQFF. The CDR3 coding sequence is TGTGCCAGCAGCCCCGGGACTAGAATGCGGGAGCAGTTCTTC.